Below are 21 T cell receptor beta chains sequenced from a single sample in a study of T cells in women clearing cervical HPV infection. Data came from immunoSEQ multiplex PCR; TCRdb stores just in-frame clones and leaves some out. This specimen shows roughly 23,000 clones; the ten leading clones hold about 4.9%. The sample was blood buffy coat. These receptors were taken from a woman aged 18 to 75 with a cervical HPV16 infection that either progressed to CIN3+ or cleared (not recorded which).

In the case of this clone: The observed sequence ends 3 residues before the CDR3 terminus, with the missing tail filled in from the germline J gene. This chain links TRBV5-4 with TRBJ1-2, with 7 bases aligning to TRBD1. This CDR3 has 14 amino acids. Germline values: CDR1 SGHNT, CDR2 YYREEE (reference sequence). The CDR3 spells CASSLVLGGRGYTF. CDR3 DNA, as far as it was read: TGTGCCAGCAGCTTGGTCTTAGGGGGCAGGGGC.

Turning to this clone: One end of the junction fails to match germline, which may point to a read error. Sequencing ends 3 residues short of the CDR3 end; the germline J gene provides the rest. V and J are TRBV7-7 and TRBJ1-6; TRBD1 might be the D (5 bases). The CDR3 has 18 residues. Germline CDR1 is SSHAT and CDR2 is FNYEAQ (reference sequence). The covered CDR3 bases are TGTGCTAGCAGCTCCAGGGTGAAAGGGAGCTCCTATAATTCACCC. Translation gives CASSSRVKGSSYNSP. The CDR3 as a whole reads CASSSRVKGSSYNSPLHF.

On this clone itself: The CDR3 end is not reached by the read, which stops 3 residues before it; the germline J gene fills it in. This chain connects TRBV19 to TRBJ1-2; D unresolved. The germline gives CDR1 LNHDA, CDR2 SQIVND (reference sequence). This CDR3 comprises 15 residues. The CDR3 spells CASSIFPGNSYDYTF. CDR3 bases read: TGTGCCAGTAGTATCTTCCCGGGTAACTCCTACGAC.

As concerns this clone: The read gets to within 3 residues of the CDR3 end, and the germline J gene fills in the rest. V is TRBV13 and J is TRBJ2-2; TRBD1 matches 8 bases. V was pared by 1 base and J by 0 bases, with 7 bases of the junction left unmatched. The CDR3 is 18 residues long. CDR1 is PRHDT, CDR2 FYEKMQ, per germline (reference sequence). The CDR3 loop is CASSLALDRAANTGELFF. The CDR3 bases that were read are TGTGCCAGCAGCTTAGCCTTGGACAGGGCCGCGAACACCGGGGAG. Looking up the rest from reference TRBV13 and TRBJ2-2 gives the full variable domain: AAGVIQSPRHLIKEKRETATLKCYPIPRHDTVYWYQQGPGQDPQFLISFYEKMQSDKGSIPDRFSAQQFSDYHSELNMSSLELGDSALYFCASSLALDRAANTGELFFGEGSRLTVL.

Notes on this clone: Read coverage stops 3 residues before the CDR3 terminus; the germline J gene supplies the remainder. V and J are TRBV20-1 and TRBJ1-4, with TRBD1 matching 9 bases. CDR1 and CDR2 from the germline V gene are DFQATT and SNEGSKA (reference sequence). The ends lost 5 bases at V and 4 bases at J; junction bases unmatched: 8. The CDR3 sequence is 15 residues long. CDR3 region: CSALDRGLGNEKLFF. The CDR3 bases that were read are TGCAGTGCTCTGGACAGGGGATTGGGTAATGAAAAA.

As for this clone: The observed sequence ends 3 residues before the CDR3 terminus, with the missing tail filled in from the germline J gene. The chain combines TRBV7-9 with TRBJ2-2, with unresolved D. Per the germline V gene, CDR1 is SEHNR and CDR2 is FQNEAQ (reference sequence). V shed 3 bases and J shed 2 bases, with 7 bases lying between them. CDR3 length equals 14 residues. The part of the CDR3 DNA that was read is TGTGCCAGCAGCTTCCGACTCAACACCGGGGAG. Protein: CASSFRLNTGE. The whole CDR3 reads CASSFRLNTGELFF.

Points on this clone: An end of the junction differs from the germline gene, which may be a read error. The CDR3 goes on 3 residues after the read ends, and that part is filled in from the germline J gene. This rearrangement joins TRBV7-7 to TRBJ2-5, with 7 nucleotides matching TRBD2. The CDR3 consists of 16 residues. Germline V gives CDR1 SSHAT, CDR2 FNYEAQ (reference sequence). CDR3: CASSSIGLAVKETQYF. The CDR3 DNA, read in part, is TGTGCTAGCAGCTCTATCGGGCTAGCGGTGAAAGAGACC.

In the case of this clone: The read stops 3 residues short of the end of the CDR3; the missing end is completed from the germline J gene. V and J are TRBV5-1 and TRBJ2-7; 9 bases line up with TRBD1. Germline CDR1 SGHRS, CDR2 YFSETQ. The V and J ends lost 3 bases and 3 bases, in that order; junction bases with no gene match: 4. The length of the CDR3 is 14 residues. The sequenced CDR3 bases are TGCGCCAGCAGCTCGGGACAGGGAAACTACGAG. As protein: CASSSGQGNYE. In full, the CDR3 is CASSSGQGNYEQYF.

In terms of frequency, this clone is medium-sized. The read ends 3 residues before the CDR3 terminus; that terminus is restored from the germline J gene. This chain joins TRBV6-1 and TRBJ1-2; 7 bases are a match to TRBD1. This CDR3 comprises 14 residues. Germline V gene data show CDR1 as MNHNS and CDR2 as SASEGT. Losses at the gene ends were 2 bases for V and 7 bases for J; bases not matched to a gene: 7. CDR3 DNA, as far as it was read: TGTGCCAGCAGTGAAAGGGGACAGCTGGCTGGC. Its translation is CASSERGQLAG. In full, the CDR3 is CASSERGQLAGYTF.

In regard to this clone: With the read ending 3 residues before the CDR3 end, the germline J gene is used to fill in that end. The chain is built from TRBV7-9 and TRBJ2-2; D gene ambiguous. Germline V CDR1 and CDR2: SEHNR, FQNEAQ (reference sequence). The CDR3 contains 14 residues. The CDR3 here is CASSLSATNEKLFF. CDR3 DNA, as far as it was read: TGTGCCAGCAGCTTAAGTGCAACTAATGAAAAG.

A note on this clone: From the germline J gene comes the end of the CDR3, since the read stops 3 residues before it. J is TRBJ2-7 and V is TRBV20-1; maybe TRBD1 (5 bases). Germline CDR1 is DFQATT and CDR2 is SNEGSKA (reference sequence). The CDR3 is 15 residues long. Trimming removed 3 bases from V and 0 bases from J, with 15 bases in between. CDR3 sequence reads: CSASKDISSSYEQYF. CDR3 bases read: TGCAGTGCTAGTAAGGACATCTCGAGCTCCTACGAG.

Remarks on this clone: The CDR3 end lies 3 residues beyond the end of the read and is filled in from the germline J gene. The genes are TRBV19 and TRBJ1-6; possible D gene TRBD1, 6 bases. The V end was cut by 5 bases, the J end by 8 bases, with 16 bases between. Germline CDR1 is LNHDA and CDR2 is SQIVND (reference sequence). CDR3 length equals 15 residues. CDR3: CASSPDRRAYSPLHF. CDR3 bases read: TGTGCCAGTAGTCCCGACAGGAGAGCATATTCACCC.

Concerning this clone: With the read ending 3 residues before the CDR3 end, the germline J gene is used to fill in that end. The V and J genes are TRBV5-6 and TRBJ1-1; 9 bases are shared with TRBD1. V shed 3 bases and J 5 bases; nucleotides not matched to a gene: 8. This CDR3 spans 15 amino acids. Germline CDR1 and CDR2: SGHDT and YYEEEE. The CDR3 reads CASSSGGTGRTEAFF. The sequenced part of the CDR3 DNA is TGTGCCAGCAGCTCTGGAGGGACAGGGAGAACTGAA.

Regarding this clone: The read terminates 3 residues before the CDR3 end, so the remaining end is supplied by the germline J gene. The chain uses TRBV18 and TRBJ1-2; no firm D call. The CDR3 is 16 amino acids. Germline assignment: CDR1 KGHSH and CDR2 LQKENI. The CDR3 sequence: CASSFLSAGAGNDYTF. The part of the CDR3 DNA that was read is TGTGCCAGCTCTTTTCTGTCAGCGGGAGCCGGAAATGAC.

Note on this clone: The missing CDR3 end, 3 residues past where the read stops, is filled in from the germline J gene. The chain uses TRBV28 and TRBJ1-5; possibly TRBD1 for D (5 bases). The CDR3 length is 15 residues. Germline V lookup: CDR1 MDHEN, CDR2 SYDVKM. Trimming took off 3 bases at V and 0 bases at J, with 9 bases between the two ends. CDR3: CASSLGQYSNQPQHF. The covered CDR3 bases are TGTGCCAGCAGTTTGGGGCAGTATAGCAATCAGCCC.

With regard to this clone: The read gets to within 3 residues of the CDR3 end, and the germline J gene fills in the rest. V usage is TRBV5-1 and J usage is TRBJ1-2, with 9 bases that match TRBD1. This CDR3 contains 16 residues. Germline-derived CDR1 and CDR2 are SGHRS and YFSETQ. The V gene end was trimmed by 4 bases and the J gene end by 4 bases; junction bases not matched to a gene: 11. The covered CDR3 bases are TGCGCCAGCAGCATCGGGACAGGGCCGGCGGGCTATGGC. Its translation is CASSIGTGPAGYG. The full CDR3 is CASSIGTGPAGYGYTF.

About this clone itself: From the germline J gene comes the end of the CDR3, since the read stops 3 residues before it. This rearrangement joins TRBV2 to TRBJ1-1; TRBD1 matches 7 bases. J gave up 3 bases and V 6 bases, and 13 bases lay outside the gene matches. The CDR3 covers 16 residues. Germline CDR1 and CDR2: SNHLY and FYNNEI. The sequenced part of the CDR3 DNA is TGTGCCAGCAGCCGACCCATCAGACAGGGATACACTGAA. This encodes CASSRPIRQGYTE. The CDR3 in its entirety is CASSRPIRQGYTEAFF.

On this clone itself: Read data end 3 residues before the CDR3 end; the end is taken from the germline J gene. The chain couples TRBV20-1 to TRBJ2-1, with 8 bases that match TRBD2. V was clipped by 1 base and J by 7 bases; unmatched bases: 6. Germline V CDR1 and CDR2: DFQATT, SNEGSKA (reference sequence). This CDR3 is built from 14 residues. The DNA read from the CDR3 is TGCAGTGCTAGAGCGGGGGGGCGGGGAAATGAG. Translation: CSARAGGRGNE. The entire CDR3 sequence reads CSARAGGRGNEQFF.

On this clone: The sequenced fragment ends 3 residues before the CDR3 boundary, so the rest is inferred from the germline J gene. The chain carries TRBV5-8 and TRBJ1-2; D ambiguous. The CDR3 covers 13 residues. V was pared by 0 bases and J by 5 bases, with 8 bases between. Germline lookup yields CDR1 SGHTS and CDR2 YDEGEE. The CDR3 here is CASSLGRAYGYTF. The part of the CDR3 DNA that was read is TGTGCCAGCAGCTTGGGAAGGGCGTATGGC.

Turning to this clone: The read comes to an end 3 residues before the CDR3 does, leaving the germline J gene to fill in the end. The V call is TRBV28, the J call TRBJ2-7; TRBD1 matches at 8 bases. V trimming: 5 bases; J trimming: 2 bases; junction bases outside the gene matches: 5. CDR1 and CDR2 (germline): MDHEN, SYDVKM. The CDR3 spans 14 residues. The covered CDR3 bases are TGTGCCAGCAGTGGGGACAGGTCTGCCTACGAG. Translated, it gives CASSGDRSAYE. The full CDR3 protein is CASSGDRSAYEQYF. Looking up the rest from reference TRBV28 and TRBJ2-7 gives the full variable domain: DVKVTQSSRYLVKRTGEKVFLECVQDMDHENMFWYRQDPGLGLRLIYFSYDVKMKEKGDIPEGYSVSREKKERFSLILESASTNQTSMYLCASSGDRSAYEQYFGPGTRLTVT.

The sequenced part of the CDR3 DNA is TGTGCCAGCAGCTTAGGGGTCGCTAGCGGGAACACAGATACG. This gives the protein CASSLGVASGNTDT. The whole CDR3 sequence reads CASSLGVASGNTDTQYF. V usage is TRBV7-3 and J usage is TRBJ2-3; 9 bases agree with TRBD2. With the read ending 3 residues before the CDR3 end, the germline J gene is used to fill in that end. The CDR3 spans 17 residues. J gave up 2 bases and V 2 bases, and 8 bases lay outside the gene matches. CDR1 SGHTA and CDR2 FQGTGA come from the germline V gene.